These 9 T cell receptor beta chains were sequenced from one sample in a study of glioma-infiltrating T cells. The iRepertoire nested amplicon-rescue multiplex PCR amplified TCR alpha and beta CDR3s from RNA. TCRdb re-called the multiplex PCR reads with MiXCR, one entry per CDR3 protein. Among tens of thousands of distinct CDR3 sequences listed, roughly 23% were seen once. The source material was glioma tissue, nonneoplastic brain tissue, or PBMCs (not recorded which). These receptor sequences come from a human donor with low-grade glioma or glioblastoma, undergoing nonglioma brain surgery, or in good health (not recorded which).

A note on this clonotype: An end of the junction differs from the germline gene, which may be a read error. This chain connects TRBV20-1 to TRBJ1-5, with a possible D match to TRBD1 (5 bases). CDR1 is DFQATT and CDR2 is SNEGSKA in the germline V gene (reference sequence). This CDR3 spans 14 amino acids. The CDR3 reads CRAARPGINQPKHF. The CDR3 DNA sequence: TGCAGAGCTGCCAGACCAGGGATCAATCAGCCCAAGCATTTT.

On this clonotype itself: A much more abundant neighbour one base away suggests this may be a read error. The CDR3 bases are TGTGCCACCAGTGATCTACGGGGCGAGCAGTACTTC. Its translation: CATSDLRGEQYF. V and J are TRBV6-1 and TRBJ2-7; D is possibly TRBD2 (5 bases). This CDR3 comprises 12 residues. Germline loops: CDR1 MNHNS, CDR2 SASEGT.

This clonotype was counted many times. V usage is TRBV4-2 and J usage is TRBJ2-3; 13 nucleotides align to TRBD2. Per germline, CDR1 LGHNA and CDR2 YNFKEQ. The CDR3 is made up of 21 amino acids. Trimming took 0 bases from V and 1 from J; bases not matched to a gene: 13. CDR3 region: CASSQDPLTSGRFGGTDTQYF. The CDR3 DNA follows: TGTGCCAGCAGCCAAGATCCCTTGACTAGCGGGAGGTTTGGTGGCACAGATACGCAGTATTTT.

The chain has TRBV7-9 and TRBJ2-5; 9 nucleotides agree with TRBD2. The CDR3 covers 14 residues. Germline assignment: CDR1 SEHNR and CDR2 FQNEAQ (reference sequence). The trim removed 10 bases at V and 4 bases at J, leaving 10 bases unmatched. This CDR3 reads CATSWTSAPETQYF. In DNA, the CDR3 is TGTGCCACCTCATGGACTAGCGCCCCAGAGACCCAGTACTTC. Complete variable domain (other parts from reference TRBV7-9 and TRBJ2-5): DTGVSQNPRHKITKRGQNVTFRCDPISEHNRLYWYRQTLGQGPEFLTYFQNEAQLEKSRLLSDRFSAERPKGSFSTLEIQRTEQGDSAMYLCATSWTSAPETQYFGPGTRLLVL.

As to this clonotype: It may be a read error: a sequence one base away is much more abundant. This chain uses TRBV7-9 with TRBJ2-5, with 11 bases matching TRBD2. The CDR3 is 16 amino acids. The germline CDR1 and CDR2 sequences are SEHNR and FQNEAQ (reference sequence). CDR3 coding DNA: TGTGCCAGCAGCTTCTTCGGGACTAGCGGACAAGAGACCAAGTACTTC. Its translation is CASSFFGTSGQETKYF.

The chain employs TRBV5-1 and TRBJ2-7, with 8 bases lining up with TRBD2. J was trimmed by 3 bases and V by 4 bases; bases with no gene match: 15. CDR3 length: 17 residues. Germline CDR1 is SGHRS and CDR2 is YFSETQ. CDR3 amino acids: CASSPLLGSGGNYEQYF. The CDR3 coding sequence is TGCGCCAGCAGCCCACTACTTGGCAGCGGGGGAAACTACGAGCAGTACTTC.

This clonotype was observed a handful of times. The rearrangement links TRBV18 to TRBJ2-1; 11 nucleotides line up with TRBD2. Losses at the gene ends were 1 base for V and 7 bases for J; bases not matched to a gene: 6. Germline V gene lookup returns CDR1 KGHSH and CDR2 LQKENI. The CDR3 totals 16 residues. In DNA, the CDR3 is TGTGCCAGCTCACCACGGCTAGCGGGGGGCCCAAATGAGCAGTTCTTC. Amino acid sequence: CASSPRLAGGPNEQFF.

This clonotype came up many times. The rearrangement joins TRBV5-4 to TRBJ2-3, with 9 nucleotides matching TRBD2. Unmatched junction bases numbered 2, after V lost 0 bases and J lost 3 bases. Germline CDR1 SGHNT, CDR2 YYREEE (reference sequence). The CDR3 spans 15 residues. This CDR3 is CASSLASGDTDTQYF. CDR3 DNA: TGTGCCAGCAGCTTGGCTAGCGGGGATACAGATACGCAGTATTTT.

In regard to this clonotype: Because the CDR3 is missing its conserved closing phenylalanine or tryptophan, this is likely a read error. The chain links TRBV7-2 to TRBJ2-5, with D perhaps being TRBD1 or TRBD2 (5 bases each). Germline CDR1 SGHTA, CDR2 FQGNSA. Between the trimmed V and J ends, which lost 6 bases and 4 bases, there was a span of 15 bases. This CDR3 is 14 amino acids long. CDR3 DNA sequence: TGTGCCAGCAGTCCCCACATGGGGGTAGAGACCCAGTACTAC. This encodes CASSPHMGVETQYY.